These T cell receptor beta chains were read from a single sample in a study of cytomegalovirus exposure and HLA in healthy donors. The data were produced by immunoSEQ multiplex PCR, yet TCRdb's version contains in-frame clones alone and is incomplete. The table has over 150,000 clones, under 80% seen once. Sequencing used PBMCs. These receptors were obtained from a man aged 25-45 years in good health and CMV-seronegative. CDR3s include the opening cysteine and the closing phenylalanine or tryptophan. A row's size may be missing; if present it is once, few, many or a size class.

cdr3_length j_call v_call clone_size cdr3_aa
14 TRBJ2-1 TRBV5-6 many CASSRTGGYNEQFF
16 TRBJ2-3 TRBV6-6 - CASSYLRGGRGDTQYF
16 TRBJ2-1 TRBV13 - CASSPSRDRIYNEQFF
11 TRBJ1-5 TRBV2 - CASSGRGPQNF
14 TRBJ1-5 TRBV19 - CASSRDRSNQPQHF
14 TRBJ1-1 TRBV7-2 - CASSRQGGNTEAFF
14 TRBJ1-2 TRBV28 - CASSAGQGNYGYTF
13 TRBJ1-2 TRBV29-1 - CSVENRESYGYTF
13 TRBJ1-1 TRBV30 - CALEQGVNTEAFF
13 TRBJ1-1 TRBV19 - CASRAGTGAEAFF
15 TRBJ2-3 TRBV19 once CASSIVAGFTDTQYF
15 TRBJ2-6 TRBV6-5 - CASSRGATGANVLTF
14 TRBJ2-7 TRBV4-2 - CASSQDRVGYEQYF
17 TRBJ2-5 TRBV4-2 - CASSQGTSGGTQETQYF
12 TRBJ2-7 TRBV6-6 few CASSYEGAEQYF
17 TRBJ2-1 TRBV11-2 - CASTNPLGGGMYNEQFF
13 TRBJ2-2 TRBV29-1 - CSVDYQGTGELFF
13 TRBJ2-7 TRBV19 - CASSWTASYEQYF
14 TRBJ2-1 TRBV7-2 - CASSFSRSGNEQFF
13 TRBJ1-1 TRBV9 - CASSVTGNTEAFF
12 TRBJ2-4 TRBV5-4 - CASSLDGNIQYF
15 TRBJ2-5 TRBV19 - CASSLLQGMGETQYF